These 7 T cell receptor beta chains were all obtained from the same sample, sequenced in a study of cytomegalovirus exposure and HLA in healthy donors. The study ran its PCR with 60 Vbeta and 13 Jbeta primers. Assay used: immunoSEQ multiplex PCR; TCRdb lists only in-frame clones, some missing. The sample includes about 130,000 clones. The specimen was PBMCs. The source of these receptors is a woman aged 55-70 years in good health and CMV-seronegative.

The CDR3: CASSFGLNEQYF. Here the CDR3 DNA reads TGTGCCAGCAGCTTCGGGTTGAACGAGCAGTACTTC. The rearrangement uses TRBV11-2 and TRBJ2-7; no clear D gene. This CDR3 contains 12 residues. Trimming cost V 3 bases and J 5 bases, with 8 bases left between them. The germline V gene encodes CDR1 SGHAT and CDR2 FQNNGV. The full variable domain, with the rest looked up from reference TRBV11-2 and TRBJ2-7, is EAGVAQSPRYKIIEKRQSVAFWCNPISGHATLYWYQQILGQGPKLLIQFQNNGVVDDSQLPKDRFSAERLKGVDSTLKIQPAKLEDSAVYLCASSFGLNEQYFGPGTRLTVT.

The V gene is TRBV28, the J gene TRBJ2-7, with D tentatively TRBD1 (5 bases). Per the germline V gene, CDR1 is MDHEN and CDR2 is SYDVKM. V shed 5 bases and J shed 2 bases, with 13 bases lying between them. The CDR3 is 14 amino acids. The DNA for the CDR3 is TGTGCCAGCAGTCCCACCGGCAGGGCCTACGAGCAGTACTTC. It specifies CASSPTGRAYEQYF.

V is TRBV10-1 and J is TRBJ1-4; TRBD1 matches at 12 bases. The CDR3 consists of 14 residues. With 6 bases clipped from V and 8 bases from J, the junction kept 4 bases outside the gene matches. Germline CDR1 is WNHNN and CDR2 is SYGVQD (reference sequence). CDR3 DNA: TGCGCCAGCAGCTCGGGACAGGGGGCGGAAAAACTGTTTTTT. It encodes CASSSGQGAEKLFF.

The chain links TRBV5-4 to TRBJ1-6, with a tentative D call TRBD1 (6 bases). The CDR3 has 15 amino acids. V lost 5 bases and J 6 bases, leaving 15 bases between the germline ends. CDR1 is SGHNT and CDR2 is YYREEE in the germline V gene (reference sequence). The CDR3 spells CASRTRQEPNSPLHF. DNA for the CDR3: TGTGCCAGCAGGACCCGACAGGAACCTAATTCACCCCTCCACTTT.

The rearrangement links TRBV19 to TRBJ2-7; a possible D gene is TRBD2 (5 bases). The V gene lost 4 bases and the J gene lost 3 bases, with 13 bases spanning the gap. The CDR3 is 14 residues long. The V gene's germline CDR1 is LNHDA and CDR2 SQIVND (reference sequence). CDR3 DNA sequence: TGTGCCAGTAGTAAATGGAGAGAGGGCTACGAGCAGTACTTC. Encoded protein: CASSKWREGYEQYF.

The rearrangement joins TRBV5-1 to TRBJ2-2; no clear D. V lost 0 bases and J lost 2, with 5 bases in between. The CDR3 totals 14 residues. Per germline, CDR1 SGHRS and CDR2 YFSETQ. In DNA, the CDR3 is TGCGCCAGCAGCTTGGAGACAAACACCGGGGAGCTGTTTTTT. Translation: CASSLETNTGELFF.

This chain links TRBV7-9 with TRBJ1-1; tentatively, D is TRBD1 (5 bases). This CDR3 comprises 15 residues. V was cut by 7 bases and J by 5 bases, with 20 bases left in between. Germline V lookup: CDR1 SEHNR, CDR2 FQNEAQ (reference sequence). The DNA for the CDR3 is TGTGCCAGCACCCGGGGGGGAAGGGGTCGGACTGAAGCTTTCTTT. Protein product: CASTRGGRGRTEAFF. Full variable domain (rest looked up from reference TRBV7-9 and TRBJ1-1): DTGVSQNPRHKITKRGQNVTFRCDPISEHNRLYWYRQTLGQGPEFLTYFQNEAQLEKSRLLSDRFSAERPKGSFSTLEIQRTEQGDSAMYLCASTRGGRGRTEAFFGQGTRLTVV.